This T cell receptor (beta chain) appears in the sequencing data of a study of control samples from healthy donors and cancer patients. Using immunoSEQ multiplex PCR, the repertoire was profiled, and TCRdb retains in-frame clones only, with some absent. The sample has 150,000 to 200,000 clones, 91% seen once; the top ten hold about 2.1%. V lost 6 bases, J lost 3 bases, and 12 bases lay in between. The CDR3 sequence is 14 residues long. In germline, CDR1 is MNHEY, CDR2 SVGEGT. The sample was blood. The rearrangement uses TRBV6-2 or TRBV6-3 and TRBJ1-3, with D possibly TRBD1 on 6 matching bases. The clonotype originates from a woman between 35 and 50 years old in good health. Written as DNA, the CDR3 is TGTGCCAGCAGCCCTAACAGGGATGGAAACACCATATATTTT. Translating gives CASSPNRDGNTIYF.